These 7 T cell receptor beta chains came from one sample sequenced in a study of naive and memory T cell subsets. Overall study results and limits: Naive repertoires, especially CD8, held a few larger clonotypes, possibly memory cells re-expressing CD45RA.

These TCRs are of unknown antigen specificity. The beta constant-region primer was an equimolar mix of two oligonucleotides covering TRBC1 and TRBC2. Ligated cDNA was amplified by four rounds of PCR with nested alpha and beta constant-region primers and SP2. TCRdb reprocessed the UMI-ligation and nested PCR reads with MiXCR, giving one entry per CDR3 protein. The sample has about 160,000 distinct CDR3 sequences, over 20% seen once. The specimen was naive CD4+ T cells from blood. Receptor source: a human donor in good health.

The V call is TRBV28, the J call TRBJ2-7; weak D call: TRBD1 (5 bases). Per germline, CDR1 MDHEN and CDR2 SYDVKM. CDR3 length: 13 residues. The ends were cut back, 6 bases at V and 2 bases at J, with 11 bases in the middle. The CDR3 sequence: CASRTEFPYEQYF. CDR3 coding DNA: TGTGCCAGCAGGACAGAATTCCCCTACGAGCAGTACTTC.

The chain employs TRBV10-3 and TRBJ2-7; possible D gene TRBD1, 5 bases. CDR1 and CDR2 from the germline V gene are ENHRY and SYGVKD. Trimming cost V 0 bases and J 2 bases, with 8 bases left between them. This CDR3 comprises 14 residues. CDR3 sequence: CAISESGRPYEQYF. The CDR3 nucleotides read TGTGCCATCAGTGAGTCGGGGCGCCCCTACGAGCAGTACTTC.

The chain couples TRBV7-3 to TRBJ2-3; 10 nucleotides agree with TRBD2. The junction had 3 bases not matched to a gene; V was cut back by 5 bases and J by 1 base. CDR1 and CDR2 from the germline V gene are SGHTA and FQGTGA. The CDR3 extends over 15 amino acids. The CDR3 reads CASSRGTSGTDTQYF. The CDR3 coding sequence is TGTGCCAGCAGCCGAGGGACTAGCGGCACAGATACGCAGTATTTT.

This clonotype has just a few counts. This rearrangement joins TRBV4-1 to TRBJ1-5, with a possible D match to TRBD1 (6 bases). Germline CDR1 is MGHRA and CDR2 is YSYEKL. Trimming cost V 1 base and J 3 bases, with 13 bases left between them. The CDR3 sequence is 16 residues long. CDR3 region: CASSQVTGMVNQPQHF. As DNA, the CDR3 is TGCGCCAGCAGCCAAGTTACAGGGATGGTCAATCAGCCCCAGCATTTT.

The chain links TRBV20-1 to TRBJ1-4, with D possibly TRBD1 on 5 matching bases. CDR3 length: 16 amino acids. Trimming pared 0 bases from V and 4 bases from J, leaving 15 bases between. Germline CDR1 and CDR2: DFQATT and SNEGSKA (reference sequence). The CDR3 spells CSAREARGGSNEKLFF. The CDR3 DNA is TGCAGTGCTAGAGAAGCCCGCGGGGGTAGTAATGAAAAACTGTTTTTT.

The chain has TRBV10-3 and TRBJ2-7, with unresolved D. CDR1 and CDR2 from the germline V gene are ENHRY and SYGVKD. CDR3 length equals 13 residues. V lost 2 bases and J 3 bases, leaving 8 bases between the germline ends. CDR3: CAISEVGVYEQYF. The DNA for the CDR3 is TGTGCCATCAGTGAGGTCGGTGTCTACGAGCAGTACTTC.

This clonotype was seen at least ten times. This sequence joins TRBV29-1 and TRBJ2-1; D call uncertain. V was cut by 3 bases and J by 10 bases, with 10 bases left in between. Germline assignment: CDR1 SQVTM and CDR2 ANQGSEA. The CDR3 runs to 11 residues. DNA of the CDR3: TGCAGCGTTGATAAGGGTTACGAGCAGTTCTTC. As protein: CSVDKGYEQFF.